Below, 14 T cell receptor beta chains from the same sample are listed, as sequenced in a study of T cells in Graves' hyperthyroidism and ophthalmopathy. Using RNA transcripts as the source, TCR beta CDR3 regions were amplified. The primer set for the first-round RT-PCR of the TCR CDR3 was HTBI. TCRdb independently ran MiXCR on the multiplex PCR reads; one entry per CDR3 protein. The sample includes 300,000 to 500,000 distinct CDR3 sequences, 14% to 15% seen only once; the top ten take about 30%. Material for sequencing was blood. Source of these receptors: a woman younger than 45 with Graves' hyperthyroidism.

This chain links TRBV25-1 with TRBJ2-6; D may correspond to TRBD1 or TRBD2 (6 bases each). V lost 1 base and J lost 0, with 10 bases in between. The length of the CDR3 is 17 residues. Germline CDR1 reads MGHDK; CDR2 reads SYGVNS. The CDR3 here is CASSELGGYSGANVLTF. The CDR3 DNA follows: TGTGCCAGCAGTGAATTGGGGGGCTACTCTGGGGCCAACGTCCTGACTTTC.

This chain's CDR3 is CASSSLGGDRGRTDTQYF. The CDR3 nucleotides are TGTGCCAGCAGCTCATTAGGGGGGGACAGGGGGCGGACAGATACGCAGTATTTT. V usage is TRBV5-4 and J usage is TRBJ2-3, with 12 positions matching TRBD1. The V gene's germline CDR1 is SGHNT and CDR2 YYREEE (reference sequence). V gave up 3 bases and J gave up 3 bases; unmatched junction bases: 11. The CDR3 contains 18 residues. The entire variable domain, with the rest obtained from reference TRBV5-4 and TRBJ2-3, is as follows: ETGVTQSPTHLIKTRGQQVTLRCSSQSGHNTVSWYQQALGQGPQFIFQYYREEENGRGNFPPRFSGLQFPNYSSELNVNALELDDSALYLCASSSLGGDRGRTDTQYFGPGTRLTVL.

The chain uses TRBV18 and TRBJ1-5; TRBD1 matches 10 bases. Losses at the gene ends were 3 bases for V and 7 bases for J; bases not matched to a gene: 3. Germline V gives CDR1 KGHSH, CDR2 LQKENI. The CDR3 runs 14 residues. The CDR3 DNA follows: TGTGCCAGCTCACCGAGACAGGGGGCCCAGCCCCAGCATTTT. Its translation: CASSPRQGAQPQHF.

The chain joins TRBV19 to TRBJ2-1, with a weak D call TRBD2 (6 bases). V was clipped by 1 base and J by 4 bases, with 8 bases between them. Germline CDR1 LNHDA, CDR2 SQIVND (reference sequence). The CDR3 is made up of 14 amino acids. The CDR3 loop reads CASSIGGEYNEQFF. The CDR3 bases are TGTGCCAGTAGTATAGGCGGGGAGTACAATGAGCAGTTCTTC. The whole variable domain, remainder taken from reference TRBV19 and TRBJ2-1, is DGGITQSPKYLFRKEGQNVTLSCEQNLNHDAMYWYRQDPGQGLRLIYYSQIVNDFQKGDIAEGYSVSREKKESFPLTVTSAQKNPTAFYLCASSIGGEYNEQFFGPGTRLTVL.

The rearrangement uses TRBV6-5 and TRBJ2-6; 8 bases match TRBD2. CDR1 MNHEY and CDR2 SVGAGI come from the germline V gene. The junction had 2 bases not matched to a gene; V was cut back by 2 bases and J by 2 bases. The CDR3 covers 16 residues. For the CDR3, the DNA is TGTGCCAGCAGTTACCTCGGGGGGGCTGGGGCCAACGTCCTGACTTTC. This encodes CASSYLGGAGANVLTF.

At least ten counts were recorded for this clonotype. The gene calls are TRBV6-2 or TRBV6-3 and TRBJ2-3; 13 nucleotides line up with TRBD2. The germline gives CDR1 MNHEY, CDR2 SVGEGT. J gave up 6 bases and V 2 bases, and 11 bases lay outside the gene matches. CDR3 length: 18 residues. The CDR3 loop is CASSYRAGTSGTSDTQYF. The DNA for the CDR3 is TGTGCCAGCAGTTACCGAGCCGGGACTAGCGGGACCTCCGATACGCAGTATTTT.

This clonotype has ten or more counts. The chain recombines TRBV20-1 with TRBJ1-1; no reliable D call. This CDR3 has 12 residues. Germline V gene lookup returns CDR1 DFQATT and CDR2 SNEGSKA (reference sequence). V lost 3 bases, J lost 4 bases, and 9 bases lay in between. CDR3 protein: CSASPGSTEAFF. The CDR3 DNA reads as TGCAGTGCTAGTCCAGGTTCCACTGAAGCTTTCTTT.

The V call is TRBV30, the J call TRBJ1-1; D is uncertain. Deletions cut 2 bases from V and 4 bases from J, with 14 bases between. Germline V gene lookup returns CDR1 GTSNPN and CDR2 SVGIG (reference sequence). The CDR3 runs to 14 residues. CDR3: CAWSPGLTFTEAFF. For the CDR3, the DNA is TGTGCCTGGAGTCCCGGACTGACGTTCACTGAAGCTTTCTTT.

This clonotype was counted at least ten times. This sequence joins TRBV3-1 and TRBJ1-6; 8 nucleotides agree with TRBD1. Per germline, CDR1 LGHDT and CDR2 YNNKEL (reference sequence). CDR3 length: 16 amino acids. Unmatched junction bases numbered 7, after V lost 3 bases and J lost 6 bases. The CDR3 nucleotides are TGTGCCAGCAGCCAGGAATGGACAGGGAGTAATTCACCCCTCCACTTT. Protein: CASSQEWTGSNSPLHF.

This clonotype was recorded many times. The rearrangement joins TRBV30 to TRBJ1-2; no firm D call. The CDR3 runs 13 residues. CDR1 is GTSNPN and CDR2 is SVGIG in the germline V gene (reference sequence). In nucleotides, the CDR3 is TGTGCTCAAGGAGCCCATCTCTCAATGGGCTACACCTTC. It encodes CAQGAHLSMGYTF.

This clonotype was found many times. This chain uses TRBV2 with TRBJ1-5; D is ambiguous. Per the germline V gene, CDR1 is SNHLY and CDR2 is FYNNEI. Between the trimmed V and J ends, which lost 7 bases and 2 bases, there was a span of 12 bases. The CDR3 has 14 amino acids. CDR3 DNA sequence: TGTGCCAGCAACCGACGGGAGGGCAATCAGCCCCAGCATTTT. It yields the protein CASNRREGNQPQHF.

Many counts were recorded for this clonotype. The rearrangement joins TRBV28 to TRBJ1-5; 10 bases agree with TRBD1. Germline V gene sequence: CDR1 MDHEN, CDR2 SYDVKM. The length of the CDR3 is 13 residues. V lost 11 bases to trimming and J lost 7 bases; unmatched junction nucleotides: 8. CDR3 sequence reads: CACGTGVGQPQHF. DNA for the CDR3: TGTGCCTGCGGGACAGGGGTAGGACAGCCCCAGCATTTT.

The CDR3 here is CASSFGPSGNQPQHF. CDR3 nucleotide sequence: TGTGCCAGCAGCTTCGGCCCGAGCGGCAATCAGCCCCAGCATTTT. This sequence joins TRBV5-8 and TRBJ1-5; D not certain. CDR1 and CDR2 (germline): SGHTS, YDEGEE. The CDR3 has 15 residues. Trimming pared 2 bases from V and 2 bases from J, leaving 11 bases between.

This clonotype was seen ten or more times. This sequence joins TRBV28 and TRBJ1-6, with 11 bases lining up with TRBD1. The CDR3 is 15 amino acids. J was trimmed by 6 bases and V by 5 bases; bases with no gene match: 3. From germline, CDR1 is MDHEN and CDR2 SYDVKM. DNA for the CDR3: TGTGCCAGCAGTGGACAGGGGGCTTTTAATTCACCCCTCCACTTT. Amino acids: CASSGQGAFNSPLHF.